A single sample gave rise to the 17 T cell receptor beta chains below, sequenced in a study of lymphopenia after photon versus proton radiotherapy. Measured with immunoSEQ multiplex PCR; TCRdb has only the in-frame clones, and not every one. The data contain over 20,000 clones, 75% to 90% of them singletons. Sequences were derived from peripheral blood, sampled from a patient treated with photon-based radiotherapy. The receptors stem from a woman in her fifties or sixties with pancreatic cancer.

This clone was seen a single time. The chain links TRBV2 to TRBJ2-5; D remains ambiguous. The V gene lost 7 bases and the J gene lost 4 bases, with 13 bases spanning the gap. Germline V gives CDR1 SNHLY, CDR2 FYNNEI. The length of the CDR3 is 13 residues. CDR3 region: CASKRVLPETQYF. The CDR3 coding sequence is TGTGCCAGCAAACGAGTATTACCAGAGACCCAGTACTTC. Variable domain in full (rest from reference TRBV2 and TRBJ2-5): EPEVTQTPSHQVTQMGQEVILRCVPISNHLYFYWYRQILGQKVEFLVSFYNNEISEKSEIFDDQFSVERPDGSNFTLKIRSTKLEDSAMYFCASKRVLPETQYFGPGTRLLVL.

This CDR3 reads CASSPPGTGGGETQYF. The CDR3 DNA is TGTGCCAGCTCACCACCGGGGACAGGGGGAGGAGAGACCCAGTACTTC. The chain links TRBV18 to TRBJ2-5; 11 bases fit TRBD1. This CDR3 region has 16 residues. V lost 0 bases, J lost 4 bases, and 4 bases stayed unmatched. From germline, CDR1 is KGHSH and CDR2 LQKENI.

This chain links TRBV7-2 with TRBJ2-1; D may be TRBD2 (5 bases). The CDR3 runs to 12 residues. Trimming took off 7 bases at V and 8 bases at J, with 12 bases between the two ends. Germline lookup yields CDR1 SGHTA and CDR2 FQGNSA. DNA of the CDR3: TGTGCCAGCACCCCGGAGGATTATGAGCAGTTCTTC. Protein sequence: CASTPEDYEQFF.

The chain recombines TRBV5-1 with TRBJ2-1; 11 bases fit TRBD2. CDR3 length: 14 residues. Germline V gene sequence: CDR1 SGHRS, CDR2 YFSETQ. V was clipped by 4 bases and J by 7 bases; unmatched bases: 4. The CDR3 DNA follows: TGCGCCAGCAGCCCAGGACTAGCGGGTAATGAGCAGTTCTTC. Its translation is CASSPGLAGNEQFF. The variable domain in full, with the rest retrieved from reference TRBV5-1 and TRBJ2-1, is KAGVTQTPRYLIKTRGQQVTLSCSPISGHRSVSWYQQTPGQGLQFLFEYFSETQRNKGNFPGRFSGRQFSNSRSEMNVSTLELGDSALYLCASSPGLAGNEQFFGPGTRLTVL.

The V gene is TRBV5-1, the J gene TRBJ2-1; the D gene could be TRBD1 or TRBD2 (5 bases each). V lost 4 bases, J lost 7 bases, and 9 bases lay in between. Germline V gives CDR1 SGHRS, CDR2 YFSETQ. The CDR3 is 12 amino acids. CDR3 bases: TGCGCCAGCAGCGACGGGGCTAATGAGCAGTTCTTC. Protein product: CASSDGANEQFF.

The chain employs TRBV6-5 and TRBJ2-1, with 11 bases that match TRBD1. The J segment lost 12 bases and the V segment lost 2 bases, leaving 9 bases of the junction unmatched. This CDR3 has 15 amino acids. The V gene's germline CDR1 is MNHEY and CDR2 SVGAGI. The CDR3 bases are TGTGCCAGCAGTTACGGACAGGGGGCCCCGTCGGGGCAGTTCTTC. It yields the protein CASSYGQGAPSGQFF.

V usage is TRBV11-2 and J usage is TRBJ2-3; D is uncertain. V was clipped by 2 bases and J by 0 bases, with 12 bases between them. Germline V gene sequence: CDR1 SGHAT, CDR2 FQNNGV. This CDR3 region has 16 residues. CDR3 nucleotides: TGTGCCAGCAGCTTACTCTCCCTAGTTAGCACAGATACGCAGTATTTT. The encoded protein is CASSLLSLVSTDTQYF.

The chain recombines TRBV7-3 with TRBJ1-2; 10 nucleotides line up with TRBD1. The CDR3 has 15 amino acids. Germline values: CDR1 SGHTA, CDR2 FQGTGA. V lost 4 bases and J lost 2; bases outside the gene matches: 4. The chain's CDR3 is CASSSTDRGNYGYTF. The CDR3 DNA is TGTGCCAGCAGCTCTACGGACAGGGGGAACTATGGCTACACCTTC.

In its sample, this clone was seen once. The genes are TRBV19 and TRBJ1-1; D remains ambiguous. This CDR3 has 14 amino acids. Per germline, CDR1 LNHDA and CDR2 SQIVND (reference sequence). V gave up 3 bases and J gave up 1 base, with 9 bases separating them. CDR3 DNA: TGTGCCAGTAGTATGAGGGATAGGAACACTGAAGCTTTCTTT. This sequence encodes CASSMRDRNTEAFF.

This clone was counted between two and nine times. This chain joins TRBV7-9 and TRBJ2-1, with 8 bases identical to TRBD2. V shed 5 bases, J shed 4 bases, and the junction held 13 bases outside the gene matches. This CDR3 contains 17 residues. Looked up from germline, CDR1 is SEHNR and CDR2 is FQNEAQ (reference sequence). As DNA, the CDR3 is TGTGCCAGCAGCCCCGGAACTAGCGGTCCGAGATACAATGAGCAGTTCTTC. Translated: CASSPGTSGPRYNEQFF.

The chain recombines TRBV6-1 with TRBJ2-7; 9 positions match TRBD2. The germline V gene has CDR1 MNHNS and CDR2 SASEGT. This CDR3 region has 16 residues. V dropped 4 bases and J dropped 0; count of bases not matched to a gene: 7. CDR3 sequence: CASSVASGDRSYEQYF. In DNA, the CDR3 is TGTGCCAGCAGTGTGGCTAGCGGGGACCGCTCCTACGAGCAGTACTTC.

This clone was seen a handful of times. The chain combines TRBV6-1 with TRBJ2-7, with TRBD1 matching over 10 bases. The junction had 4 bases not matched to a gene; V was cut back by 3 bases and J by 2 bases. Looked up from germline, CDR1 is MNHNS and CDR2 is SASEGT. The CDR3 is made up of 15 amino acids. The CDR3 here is CASSDRQGATYEQYF. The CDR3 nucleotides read TGTGCCAGCAGTGACCGACAGGGGGCAACCTACGAGCAGTACTTC.

The chain's CDR3 is CASVQSSGSTADTQYF. CDR3 nucleotide sequence: TGTGCCAGTGTCCAATCGAGCGGGAGTACAGCAGATACGCAGTATTTT. This rearrangement joins TRBV19 to TRBJ2-3; 8 bases map to TRBD2. This CDR3 has 16 amino acids. V shed 8 bases and J 4 bases; nucleotides not matched to a gene: 14. Germline V gene lookup returns CDR1 LNHDA and CDR2 SQIVND (reference sequence).

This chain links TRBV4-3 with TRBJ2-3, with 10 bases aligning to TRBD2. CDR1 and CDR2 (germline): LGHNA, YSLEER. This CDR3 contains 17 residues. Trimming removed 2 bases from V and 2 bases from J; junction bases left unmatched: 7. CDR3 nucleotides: TGCGCCAGCAGCCAATCAACCGGGACTAGCGACACAGATACGCAGTATTTT. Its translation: CASSQSTGTSDTDTQYF.

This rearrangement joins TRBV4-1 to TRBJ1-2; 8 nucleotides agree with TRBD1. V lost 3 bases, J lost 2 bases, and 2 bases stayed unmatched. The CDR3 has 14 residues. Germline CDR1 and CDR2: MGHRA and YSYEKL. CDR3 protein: CASSQDRANYGYTF. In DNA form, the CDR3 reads TGCGCCAGCAGCCAGGACAGGGCAAACTATGGCTACACCTTC.

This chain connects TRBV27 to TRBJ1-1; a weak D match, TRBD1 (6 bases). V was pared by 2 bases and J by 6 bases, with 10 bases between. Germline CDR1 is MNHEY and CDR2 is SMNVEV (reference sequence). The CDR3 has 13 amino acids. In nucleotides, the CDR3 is TGTGCCAGCAGTTTAAGGCCAGGGGCTGAAGCTTTCTTT. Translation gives CASSLRPGAEAFF.

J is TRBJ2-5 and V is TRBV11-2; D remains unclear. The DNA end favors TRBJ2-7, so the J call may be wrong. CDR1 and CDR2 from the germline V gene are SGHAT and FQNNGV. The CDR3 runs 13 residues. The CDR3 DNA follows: TGTGCCAGCAGCTTCGCCCACCTACCCGAGCAGTACTTC. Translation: CASSFAHLPEQYF.